Below are 20 T cell receptor beta chains sequenced from a single sample in a study of cytomegalovirus exposure and HLA in healthy donors. In the PCR, 60 Vbeta and 13 Jbeta primers were used. TCRdb's table, derived via immunoSEQ multiplex PCR, lists solely in-frame clones and lacks some. The data show about 130,000 clones, around 71% seen once. The sequenced sample was PBMCs. These receptors all stem from a woman aged 60 to 75 in good health and CMV-seropositive.

The gene calls are TRBV11-2 and TRBJ2-3, with 13 bases identical to TRBD2. There are 16 residues in the CDR3. V lost 4 bases and J lost 6; bases outside the gene matches: 7. The germline gives CDR1 SGHAT, CDR2 FQNNGV. This chain's CDR3 is CASSSELAGGQDTQYF. The CDR3, as DNA: TGTGCCAGCAGCTCGGAACTAGCGGGGGGGCAGGATACGCAGTATTTT.

The gene calls are TRBV18 and TRBJ1-1; 8 positions agree with TRBD1. V dropped 5 bases and J dropped 5; count of bases not matched to a gene: 7. The CDR3 length is 14 residues. CDR1 is KGHSH and CDR2 is LQKENI in the germline V gene. CDR3 in amino acids: CASSFGQGRTEAFF. The CDR3 DNA follows: TGTGCCAGCTCATTCGGACAGGGACGAACTGAAGCTTTCTTT. The variable domain in full, with the rest retrieved from reference TRBV18 and TRBJ1-1, is NAGVMQNPRHLVRRRGQEARLRCSPMKGHSHVYWYRQLPEEGLKFMVYLQKENIIDESGMPKERFSAEFPKEGPSILRIQQVVRGDSAAYFCASSFGQGRTEAFFGQGTRLTVV.

The rearrangement joins TRBV5-5 to TRBJ1-2, with TRBD1 as a possible D gene (6 bases). The CDR3 runs 18 residues. With 1 base removed from V and 2 bases from J, the gap between germline ends came to 21 bases. Germline assignment: CDR1 SGHKS and CDR2 YYEKEE (reference sequence). CDR3 in amino acids: CASSLFIQGTTLNYGYTF. The CDR3 bases are TGTGCCAGCAGCTTGTTTATTCAGGGGACCACCTTAAACTATGGCTACACCTTC.

The chain couples TRBV10-2 to TRBJ1-6, with TRBD1 as a possible D gene (5 bases). In germline, CDR1 is WSHSY, CDR2 SAAADI. CDR3 size: 16 residues. V lost 3 bases and J 3 bases, leaving 12 bases between the germline ends. The CDR3 loop reads CASSDVGRGYNSPLHF. CDR3 DNA sequence: TGCGCCAGCAGTGATGTGGGTAGGGGCTATAATTCACCCCTCCACTTT.

The chain carries TRBV20-1 and TRBJ1-1; maybe TRBD1 (5 bases). Germline CDR1 is DFQATT and CDR2 is SNEGSKA (reference sequence). V was shortened by 6 bases and J by 8 bases, with 10 bases between the two germline ends. The CDR3 covers 10 residues. The CDR3 DNA sequence: TGCAGTGCACCAGGGTCAGAAGCTTTCTTT. This gives the protein CSAPGSEAFF.

This clone appeared once. The chain carries TRBV15 and TRBJ1-5; TRBD1 matches at 7 bases. The germline CDR1 and CDR2 sequences are LNHNV and YYDKDF (reference sequence). This CDR3 region has 17 residues. Unmatched junction bases numbered 11, after V lost 6 bases and J lost 0 bases. CDR3 protein: CATRKFTGTDSNQPQHF. The CDR3 coding sequence is TGTGCCACCAGGAAATTTACCGGGACAGATAGCAATCAGCCCCAGCATTTT.

This sequence joins TRBV7-2 and TRBJ1-4, with TRBD1 matching over 8 bases. Looked up from germline, CDR1 is SGHTA and CDR2 is FQGNSA. This CDR3 has 16 amino acids. Trimming cost V 1 base and J 6 bases; bases outside gene matches: 7. The CDR3: CASSLGPGTGYEKLFF. Here the CDR3 DNA reads TGTGCCAGCAGCTTAGGGCCCGGGACAGGATATGAAAAACTGTTTTTT.

J is TRBJ2-7 and V is TRBV19; TRBD2 agrees at 8 bases. In germline, CDR1 is LNHDA, CDR2 SQIVND (reference sequence). This CDR3 has 13 amino acids. With V trimmed by 5 bases and J by 2 bases, 2 bases remained unmatched. The CDR3 DNA reads TGTGCCAGTAGTCCAGCGGGGGCCTACGAGCAGTACTTC. It is translated as CASSPAGAYEQYF.

With regard to this clone: Relative to the germline gene, one junction end is altered; a read error may explain this. This chain links TRBV7-9 with TRBJ1-1; no firm D call. This CDR3 contains 12 residues. Per germline, CDR1 SEHNR and CDR2 FQNEAQ (reference sequence). This CDR3 is CSSSTAGTEAFF. The DNA for the CDR3 is TGTTCCAGCAGCACCGCGGGCACTGAAGCTTTCTTT.

The V and J genes are TRBV5-8 and TRBJ2-2; TRBD2 might be the D (5 bases). The V end lost 3 bases, the J end lost 0 bases, and 12 bases lay between the germline ends. Looked up from germline, CDR1 is SGHTS and CDR2 is YDEGEE. This CDR3 region has 16 residues. The CDR3 DNA sequence: TGTGCCAGCAGCTCCTGGGCCGGGGCGAACACCGGGGAGCTGTTTTTT. Amino acids: CASSSWAGANTGELFF.

This chain uses TRBV9 with TRBJ2-3; TRBD2 aligns across 13 bases. The CDR3 loop spans 16 amino acids. Germline loops: CDR1 SGDLS, CDR2 YYNGEE. Trimming took 4 bases from V and 15 from J; bases not matched to a gene: 17. CDR3 bases: TGTGCCAGCAGCCCAGGGGGAGGACTAGCGGGGGCCGCGTCCTATTTT. Its protein is CASSPGGGLAGAASYF.

V and J are TRBV19 and TRBJ2-1, with 14 bases that match TRBD2. The CDR3 length is 16 residues. The germline V gene has CDR1 LNHDA and CDR2 SQIVND (reference sequence). The V segment lost 4 bases and the J segment 10 bases; nucleotides outside the gene matches: 9. This CDR3 is CASSTRTSGGPKEQFF. The CDR3 DNA follows: TGTGCCAGTAGTACGAGGACTAGCGGGGGGCCAAAGGAGCAGTTCTTC.

This clone was seen only a few times. V usage is TRBV6-5 and J usage is TRBJ2-3; no firm D call. V was cut by 0 bases and J by 5 bases, with 9 bases left in between. CDR1 MNHEY and CDR2 SVGAGI come from the germline V gene. This CDR3 contains 14 residues. CDR3 DNA: TGTGCCAGCAGTTACTCGAGCGTCGGAGATACGCAGTATTTT. Translated, it gives CASSYSSVGDTQYF.

The V gene is TRBV7-2, the J gene TRBJ1-3, with 9 bases that match TRBD1. Germline V gives CDR1 SGHTA, CDR2 FQGNSA. The trim removed 4 bases at V and 11 bases at J, leaving 9 bases unmatched. The CDR3 contains 14 residues. The CDR3 nucleotides read TGTGCCAGCAGCTCGGGACAGGGTGGAACGGCCATATATTTT. Its protein is CASSSGQGGTAIYF.

The gene calls are TRBV7-6 and TRBJ2-2; 7 bases are a match to TRBD2. This CDR3 comprises 16 residues. In germline, CDR1 is SGHVS, CDR2 FNYEAQ. V trimming: 2 bases; J trimming: 4 bases; junction bases outside the gene matches: 7. CDR3 in amino acids: CASSLHQGLSTGELFF. CDR3 nucleotide sequence: TGTGCCAGCAGCTTACACCAGGGACTAAGCACCGGGGAGCTGTTTTTT.

The chain links TRBV6-1 to TRBJ1-4, with TRBD1 as a possible D gene (5 bases). Trimming stripped 6 bases from V and 7 bases from J, with 15 bases between. Germline CDR1 MNHNS, CDR2 SASEGT. This CDR3 has 14 amino acids. CDR3 sequence: CASRGDYITEKLFF. The CDR3, as DNA: TGTGCCAGCAGAGGGGACTATATCACTGAAAAACTGTTTTTT.

This clone showed up just a few times. The chain joins TRBV7-2 to TRBJ1-1; 10 bases are shared with TRBD1. Germline assignment: CDR1 SGHTA and CDR2 FQGNSA. J gave up 5 bases and V 4 bases, and 7 bases lay outside the gene matches. The CDR3 covers 15 residues. The CDR3 nucleotides are TGTGCCAGCAGCTCGGACAGGGGGGTTTGGACTGAAGCTTTCTTT. Amino acids: CASSSDRGVWTEAFF.

The CDR3 DNA sequence: TGTGCCAGCTCACCAGCCGGACAGGACAACTATGGCTACACCTTC. It translates to CASSPAGQDNYGYTF. The rearrangement links TRBV18 to TRBJ1-2, with 7 bases lining up with TRBD1. With V trimmed by 2 bases and J by 2 bases, 5 bases remained unmatched. The CDR3 sequence is 15 residues long. CDR1 is KGHSH and CDR2 is LQKENI in the germline V gene.

The chain is built from TRBV6-1 and TRBJ1-2, with TRBD1 as a possible D gene (5 bases). Trimming stripped 0 bases from V and 8 bases from J, with 13 bases between. This CDR3 region has 14 residues. Germline V gene data show CDR1 as MNHNS and CDR2 as SASEGT. In DNA form, the CDR3 reads TGTGCCAGCAGTGAAGCGCCGCGGGGCAACGGCTACACCTTC. Amino acids: CASSEAPRGNGYTF.

The rearrangement uses TRBV11-2 and TRBJ2-5; D unclear. The CDR3 loop spans 14 amino acids. CDR1 is SGHAT, CDR2 FQNNGV, per germline. Trimming stripped 1 base from V and 6 bases from J, with 12 bases between. CDR3 region: CASSLADLVKTQYF. The CDR3 bases are TGTGCCAGCAGCTTAGCTGACCTAGTGAAGACCCAGTACTTC.